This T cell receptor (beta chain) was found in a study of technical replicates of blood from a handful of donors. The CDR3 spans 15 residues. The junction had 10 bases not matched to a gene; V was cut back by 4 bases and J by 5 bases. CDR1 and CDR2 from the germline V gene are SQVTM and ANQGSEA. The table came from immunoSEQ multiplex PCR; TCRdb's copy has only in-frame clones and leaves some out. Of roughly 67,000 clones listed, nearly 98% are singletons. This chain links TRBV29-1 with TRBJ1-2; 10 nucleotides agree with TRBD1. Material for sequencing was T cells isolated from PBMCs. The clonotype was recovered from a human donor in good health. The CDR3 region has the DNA TGCAGCGTTGGGACAGGGGGTTCCCACCAATATGGCTACACCTTC. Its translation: CSVGTGGSHQYGYTF.